The following is a T cell receptor (beta chain) sequence with its context. The data originate from a study of blood T cell repertoires in COVID-19. Original data processing: The authors estimated nucleated cell counts from reference gene primer amplification. Here immunoSEQ multiplex PCR was the method, and the copy in TCRdb shows in-frame clones only, minus some. V, J and clone size are taken as reported in that table, and D and trimming were inferred from the DNA itself. This table has 200,000 to 250,000 clones, around 83% appearing once. The CDR3 length is 15 residues. V was pared by 3 bases and J by 3 bases, with 6 bases of the junction left unmatched. Germline V gene sequence: CDR1 DFQATT, CDR2 SNEGSKA (reference sequence).

The J gene is TRBJ2-7, the V gene TRBV20-1; 12 bases map to TRBD2. The TCR comes from a man aged 45-65 years with active or convalescent COVID-19. The material sequenced was peripheral blood. The CDR3 nucleotides read TGCAGTGCTAGTCGACTAGCGGGGGCTGGCTACGAGCAGTACGTC. It encodes CSASRLAGAGYEQYV.